Each of the 13 T cell receptor beta chains below was sequenced from the same sample in a study of regulatory T cells in long-lasting Graves disease. Library construction for TCR beta used iRepertoire HTBI primers and Arm-PCR of CDR3 regions. TCRdb redid the calling of the multiplex PCR reads with MiXCR, one entry per CDR3 protein. Of approximately 540,000 distinct CDR3 sequences in the sample, more than 10% are singletons; the top ten hold more than 8%. The time point is: newly diagnosed GD, antithyroid drugs for less than 3 months. Construction of the TCR library relied on RNA isolated from PBMCs. In addition, the sample was reused for a study of T cells in Graves' hyperthyroidism and ophthalmopathy.

The input for sequencing was peripheral blood mononuclear cells (PBMCs), taken at new diagnosis, from a patient treated with antithyroid drugs. Source of these receptors: a woman in her 30s with Graves disease.

This clonotype was counted only a few times. The J gene is TRBJ1-5, the V gene TRBV20-1; a possible D gene is TRBD1 (5 bases). The ends were cut back, 6 bases at V and 2 bases at J, with 17 bases in the middle. Germline CDR1 and CDR2: DFQATT and SNEGSKA (reference sequence). The CDR3 consists of 15 residues. CDR3 protein: CSAGLGVRGNQPQHF. In DNA, the CDR3 is TGCAGTGCAGGGCTGGGGGTGAGGGGCAATCAGCCCCAGCATTTT.

There are many counts of this clonotype. The chain uses TRBV20-1 and TRBJ2-1; possibly TRBD1 or TRBD2 for D (5 bases each). This CDR3 comprises 14 residues. V lost 6 bases to trimming and J lost 8 bases, with 20 bases between them. In germline, CDR1 is DFQATT, CDR2 SNEGSKA (reference sequence). The CDR3 protein is CSAPTPGLDYEQFF. The CDR3 DNA is TGCAGTGCCCCCACCCCGGGGCTAGACTATGAGCAGTTCTTC.

J is TRBJ2-3 and V is TRBV7-2, with 7 bases matching TRBD2. The length of the CDR3 is 14 residues. From germline, CDR1 is SGHTA and CDR2 FQGNSA. The V segment lost 2 bases and the J segment 6 bases; nucleotides outside the gene matches: 5. The CDR3 reads CTSSLTGRRDTQYF. DNA of the CDR3: TGTACCAGCAGCTTAACCGGGAGGAGGGATACGCAGTATTTT.

This clonotype appeared many times. This sequence joins TRBV30 and TRBJ1-3, with TRBD1 as a possible D gene (6 bases). V was pared by 8 bases and J by 2 bases, with 16 bases between. Germline V gene lookup returns CDR1 GTSNPN and CDR2 SVGIG (reference sequence). This CDR3 comprises 14 residues. Here the CDR3 reads CAQRPGAAGNTIYF. The CDR3 DNA reads as TGTGCCCAGAGACCGGGGGCAGCTGGAAACACCATATATTTT.

This clonotype was detected ten times or more. The chain recombines TRBV27 with TRBJ2-7, with D possibly TRBD1 on 6 matching bases. This CDR3 is 14 amino acids long. The V gene's germline CDR1 is MNHEY and CDR2 SMNVEV (reference sequence). Trimming removed 6 bases from V and 5 bases from J, with 17 bases in between. In DNA form, the CDR3 reads TGTGCCAGCAGAACAGGGTTGGGAACGGACGAGCAGTACTTC. Translating it yields CASRTGLGTDEQYF.

This clonotype was observed a handful of times. The rearrangement links TRBV20-1 to TRBJ2-6, with D perhaps TRBD1 (6 bases). This CDR3 contains 17 residues. Germline values: CDR1 DFQATT, CDR2 SNEGSKA (reference sequence). The V gene lost 4 bases and the J gene lost 0 bases, with 16 bases spanning the gap. Here the CDR3 DNA reads TGCAGTGCTAACCTACAGGGTTCTGGCTCTGGGGCCAACGTCCTGACTTTC. It encodes CSANLQGSGSGANVLTF.

This clonotype was recorded a few times. The rearrangement links TRBV14 to TRBJ2-1, with D possibly TRBD2 on 6 matching bases. Germline V lookup: CDR1 SGHDN, CDR2 FVKESK. Trimming stripped 4 bases from V and 3 bases from J, with 16 bases between. The CDR3 length is 16 residues. CDR3 in DNA: TGTGCCAGCAGCCCAGCCTTGGGACTTAACTACAATGAGCAGTTCTTC. Protein: CASSPALGLNYNEQFF.

Ten or more counts support this clonotype. The chain links TRBV10-2 to TRBJ1-5; D might be TRBD1 (5 bases). The CDR3 contains 14 residues. Germline V gene lookup returns CDR1 WSHSY and CDR2 SAAADI. V was shortened by 0 bases and J by 9 bases, with 12 bases between the two germline ends. CDR3 residues: CASSESRGAGPQHF. The CDR3, as DNA: TGCGCCAGCAGTGAGTCTAGGGGAGCAGGGCCCCAGCATTTT.

This clonotype was picked up many times. The chain couples TRBV2 to TRBJ2-7, with D tentatively TRBD1 (5 bases). CDR3 size: 14 residues. Per the germline V gene, CDR1 is SNHLY and CDR2 is FYNNEI. V gave up 4 bases and J gave up 1 base, with 11 bases separating them. DNA for the CDR3: TGTGCCAGCAGTGGATCGGACATGTCCTACGAGCAGTACTTC. This gives the protein CASSGSDMSYEQYF.

This clonotype was recorded at least ten times. The J gene is TRBJ1-6, the V gene TRBV11-3, with D possibly matching TRBD1 (6 bases). Germline-derived CDR1 and CDR2 are SGHNT and YENEEA. The CDR3 length is 14 residues. V shed 5 bases and J shed 9 bases, with 14 bases lying between them. CDR3: CASSLTGWGSPLHF. For the CDR3, the DNA is TGTGCCAGCAGCCTAACAGGGTGGGGTTCACCCCTCCACTTT.

Many counts were recorded for this clonotype. The chain couples TRBV28 to TRBJ2-7; tentative D call: TRBD2 (6 bases). The length of the CDR3 is 13 residues. V lost 7 bases, J lost 5 bases, and 15 bases lay in between. CDR1 MDHEN and CDR2 SYDVKM come from the germline V gene. The CDR3 is CASTLAGWDEQYF. The DNA for the CDR3 is TGTGCCAGCACCCTCGCGGGGTGGGACGAGCAGTACTTC.

This rearrangement joins TRBV4-2 to TRBJ1-2, with D possibly TRBD1 on 5 matching bases. V lost 9 bases and J lost 6, with 20 bases in between. CDR1 and CDR2 from the germline V gene are LGHNA and YNFKEQ. The CDR3 covers 14 residues. In DNA, the CDR3 is TGTGCCAGTACCCGGATGAGGGGTGGTGATGGCTACACCTTC. Protein sequence: CASTRMRGGDGYTF.

This clonotype was seen a handful of times. The gene calls are TRBV7-6 and TRBJ2-7; no clear D gene. The germline V and J ends were trimmed by 5 bases and 5 bases, with 16 bases remaining between them. The CDR3 is made up of 14 amino acids. CDR1 and CDR2 from the germline V gene are SGHVS and FNYEAQ. DNA of the CDR3: TGTGCCAGCAGCCCGATTGGAAGATCGGACGAGCAGTACTTC. Translation gives CASSPIGRSDEQYF. Together with reference TRBV7-6 and TRBJ2-7, the CDR3 gives the full variable domain: GAGVSQSPRYKVTKRGQDVALRCDPISGHVSLYWYRQALGQGPEFLTYFNYEAQQDKSGLPNDRFSAERPEGSISTLTIQRTEQRDSAMYRCASSPIGRSDEQYFGPGTRLTVT.